The entry below describes one T cell receptor beta chain. cDNA was made by 5'RACE with 10-nucleotide random UMIs. TCRdb redid the calling of the 5' RACE reads with MiXCR, one entry per CDR3 protein. The sample has nearly 60,000 distinct CDR3 sequences; about 3.2% are singletons. 2 million PBMCs stored at -80 C were the source of the unsorted libraries. This record comes from a study of neurological immune-mediated disorders. CDR1 and CDR2 (germline): LGHNA, YNFKEQ. This CDR3 has 13 residues. V dropped 1 base and J dropped 7 bases, with 10 bases sitting between them. Sequencing was performed on PBMCs. The origin of this receptor is a woman between 55 and 75 years old with multiple sclerosis. This chain connects TRBV4-2 to TRBJ1-2, with D uncertain. The DNA for the CDR3 is TGTGCCAGCAGCCAAGGAACTGACATTGGCTACACCTTC. It encodes CASSQGTDIGYTF.